This TCR beta chain was documented in a study of blood T cell repertoires in COVID-19. Study context: The United States, Italy and Spain provided the acute and convalescent COVID-19 samples.

TCRdb keeps only in-frame clones here, not all; method: immunoSEQ multiplex PCR. This sample has some 260,000 clones, with roughly 88% found just once. The germline CDR1 and CDR2 sequences are MNHNY and SVGAGI (reference sequence). The CDR3 runs 16 residues. The germline V and J ends were trimmed by 0 bases and 4 bases, with 13 bases remaining between them. Material: peripheral blood. The chain is built from TRBV6-6 and TRBJ2-1, with a weak D call TRBD2 (5 bases). The receptor's source is a woman in her thirties or forties who had recovered from COVID-19. The CDR3 nucleotides are TGTGCCAGCAGTTACTCGGCGGGTCGTTTTTACAATGAGCAGTTCTTC. Its protein is CASSYSAGRFYNEQFF.